The rows below give T cell receptor beta chains drawn from one sample of a study of blood T cell repertoires in COVID-19. Clones were sequenced by immunoSEQ multiplex PCR, and TCRdb holds only the in-frame ones, with some missing. The sample yields a few hundred thousand clones, approximately 90% seen once. Material: PBMCs or T cells enriched from blood (not recorded which). The receptor set was obtained from a woman aged 18-29 years who had recovered from COVID-19. The CDR3 runs from the conserved cysteine through the conserved F or W. D genes are given only for firm matches. Some rows have no size entry. The others give once, few or many, or a class for an expanded clone.

TGTGCCAGCAGCTCTAGCGGGGGGGAGAAGAGAGAGACCCAGTACTTC	CASSSSGGEKRETQYF	TRBD2	NA	TRBV14	TRBJ2-5
TGTGCCAGCAGCGCCACGTGGGGGGGAGAGACCCAGTACTTC	CASSATWGGETQYF	TRBD2	NA	TRBV11-2	TRBJ2-5
TGTGCCAGCAGCCAAGATGGGCTTTTAGATACGCAGTATTTT	CASSQDGLLDTQYF	NA	NA	TRBV3-1/TRBV3-2	TRBJ2-3
TGTGCCATCAGTGAGTCAGAGTCCTACTACAATGAGCAGTTCTTC	CAISESESYYNEQFF	NA	NA	TRBV10-3	TRBJ2-1
TGTGCCATCCGTTCCAAAACGTCGGGACAAGGGATCTATGGCTACACCTTC	CAIRSKTSGQGIYGYTF	NA	NA	TRBV10-3	TRBJ1-2
TGTGCCAGCAGTCCCCAATCCAATTATTGGAGAAATAGCAATCAGCCCCAGCATTTT	CASSPQSNYWRNSNQPQHF	NA	NA	TRBV6-6	TRBJ1-5
TGTGCCAGCAGCTTGGGTAAGCGGGGGGCCGTCTACAATGAGCAGTTCTTC	CASSLGKRGAVYNEQFF	TRBD2	NA	TRBV7-2	TRBJ2-1
TGTGCCAGCAGCCCACCCGACAGGGGCCTGAACACTGAAGCTTTCTTT	CASSPPDRGLNTEAFF	TRBD1	NA	TRBV11-2	TRBJ1-1
TGCAGCGTTCTATCCGAAAAACTGTTTTTT	CSVLSEKLFF	NA	once	TRBV29-1	TRBJ1-4
TGTGCCAGCAGCAAGTCATTTGGGGCGGGGGGGCCGAGGAATGAGCAGTTCTTC	CASSKSFGAGGPRNEQFF	NA	NA	TRBV21-1	TRBJ2-1
TGTGCCAGTAGTATTGGACAGCGCACTCTTTCACCCCTCCACTTT	CASSIGQRTLSPLHF	NA	NA	TRBV19	TRBJ1-6
TGCAGCGTTGAGCCTAGCGGGGGACGGGGGTATTTT	CSVEPSGGRGYF	TRBD2	NA	TRBV29-1	TRBJ2-3
TGTGCCAGCAGCCTAAGGGGCGGTAGCAATCAGCCCCAGCATTTT	CASSLRGGSNQPQHF	NA	once	TRBV7-2	TRBJ1-5
TGCAGCGAAATAGGACAGACTGAAGCTTTCTTT	CSEIGQTEAFF	NA	once	TRBV29-1	TRBJ1-1
TGTGCCAGTACCCGAGACAGGGGAAATCAGCCCCAGCATTTT	CASTRDRGNQPQHF	TRBD1	NA	TRBV19	TRBJ1-5
TGTGCCAGCAGTGCACCACCGGGACAGGGGCTGGCTGGCTACACCTTC	CASSAPPGQGLAGYTF	TRBD1	NA	TRBV6-1	TRBJ1-2
TGTGCCAGCAGCTCCGATCTGACAGGGATTCTCTTC	CASSSDLTGILF	TRBD1	NA	TRBV7-6	TRBJ2-1
TGTGCCAGCAGCCCAACGAGTGGGGGGTCCCTCGAGACCCAGTACTTC	CASSPTSGGSLETQYF	NA	once	TRBV7-8	TRBJ2-5
TGTGCCAGCAGCCAACACCTTGACAGGTATAATTCACCCCTCCACTTT	CASSQHLDRYNSPLHF	NA	NA	TRBV4-2	TRBJ1-6
TGTGCCAGCAGCGTAACAGGGGCTGGGGTCTATGGCTACACCTTC	CASSVTGAGVYGYTF	TRBD1	NA	TRBV9	TRBJ1-2
TGTGCCAGCAGCGCCTCACTACAGGTTATAGGCAACTATGGCTACACCTTC	CASSASLQVIGNYGYTF	NA	once	TRBV9	TRBJ1-2
TGTGCCAGCAGCCGGGGGACAGATAGCTACACCTTC	CASSRGTDSYTF	TRBD1	NA	TRBV3-1/TRBV3-2	TRBJ1-2
TGTGCCAGCAGCTTCGCGGGTTTGGGCCCAGATACGCAGTATTTT	CASSFAGLGPDTQYF	NA	NA	TRBV7-3	TRBJ2-3
TGTGCCAGCAGCTATAACCCTCTAGCGGACATCAATGAGCAGTTCTTC	CASSYNPLADINEQFF	TRBD2	NA	TRBV7-3	TRBJ2-1
TGTGCCAGCAGCATTACCTCAGGGGGCTCACCGGAAGGCTACACCTTC	CASSITSGGSPEGYTF	TRBD1	NA	TRBV7-2	TRBJ1-2
TGCGCCAGCAGCCAAGCGCTCGGACAGAACTATGGCTACACCTTC	CASSQALGQNYGYTF	NA	NA	TRBV4-1	TRBJ1-2
TGTGCTAGTGGTTTGCAGGGGTCTAATGAAAAACTGTTTTTT	CASGLQGSNEKLFF	NA	NA	TRBV12-5	TRBJ1-4
TGTGCCAGCAGCTTGGGGGGGCCTGACACCTACGAGCAGTACTTC	CASSLGGPDTYEQYF	NA	NA	TRBV13	TRBJ2-7
TGTGCCAGCAGAGGACAGACCACAGATACGCAGTATTTT	CASRGQTTDTQYF	NA	NA	TRBV6-6	TRBJ2-3
TGTGCCAGCAGTTACTCAGCGGAACAGGGCTACGAGCAGTACTTC	CASSYSAEQGYEQYF	NA	NA	TRBV6-5	TRBJ2-7
TGTGCCAGCAGTGGACTAGTCGACACCGGGGAGCTGTTTTTT	CASSGLVDTGELFF	NA	NA	TRBV2	TRBJ2-2
TGTGCCAGCAGCTTATCTTGGACAGACTATGGCTACACCTTC	CASSLSWTDYGYTF	NA	NA	TRBV13	TRBJ1-2
TGTGCCAGCAGCGTACCCCAGGGTAGTAGCAGGGGGCGCAAGGATACGCAGTATTTT	CASSVPQGSSRGRKDTQYF	TRBD1	NA	TRBV9	TRBJ2-3
TGTGCCAGTGCTTCCGGGACAGGGGACTACGAGCAGTACTTC	CASASGTGDYEQYF	TRBD1	NA	TRBV19	TRBJ2-7
TGTGCCAGCAGTGCAGGCCCTAATCCCCGGGGCTACACCTTC	CASSAGPNPRGYTF	NA	NA	TRBV2	TRBJ1-2
TGTGCCAGCAGTCACCCGGGGGGGGACTTCCCTAGCACAGATACGCAGTATTTT	CASSHPGGDFPSTDTQYF	TRBD2	NA	TRBV4-2	TRBJ2-3
TGTGCCAGCAGCTGGGACTACTTAGGGTACGAGCAGTACTTC	CASSWDYLGYEQYF	TRBD2	NA	TRBV11-2	TRBJ2-7
TGTGCCAGCAGCCCGCTCCTAGCGGGGGCCCGAGGAGAGACCCAGTACTTC	CASSPLLAGARGETQYF	TRBD2	NA	TRBV7-2	TRBJ2-5
TGTGCCTGGAGTCCACGGACAGGGACGGGTCAGCCCCAGCATTTT	CAWSPRTGTGQPQHF	TRBD1	once	TRBV30	TRBJ1-5
TGTGCCAGCACGGGAGGAAGCCAGCCCCAGCATTTT	CASTGGSQPQHF	NA	NA	TRBV2	TRBJ1-5
TGTGCCAGCAGCCGGGGGGTTCTAGAGACCCAGTACTTC	CASSRGVLETQYF	NA	NA	TRBV14	TRBJ2-5
TGTGCCAGCAGTGAAGCCCTAGGGACAGTCTATGGCTACACCTTC	CASSEALGTVYGYTF	TRBD1	few	TRBV2	TRBJ1-2
TGCAGCCGAGGAGGGGCAGTTGGGGCCAACGTCCTGACTTTC	CSRGGAVGANVLTF	NA	NA	TRBV29-1	TRBJ2-6
TGTGCCAGCAGCTTAGAGTGGTTGGGGGAGGAAGAAAGTGGCTACACCTTC	CASSLEWLGEEESGYTF	NA	NA	TRBV11-2	TRBJ1-2
TGCAGCGCGAGACTAGCGGGGGATGAGCAGTACTTC	CSARLAGDEQYF	TRBD2	NA	TRBV29-1	TRBJ2-7
TGTGCCAGCAGCCAGGGGCGACTCAACGAGCAGTACTTC	CASSQGRLNEQYF	NA	NA	TRBV3-1/TRBV3-2	TRBJ2-7
TGCGCCAGTCGGGACAGGTTTTTC	CASRDRFF	TRBD1	NA	TRBV10-1	TRBJ1-2
TGTGCCGTCCGACAGGTGAACGGAAACACCATATATTTT	CAVRQVNGNTIYF	NA	NA	TRBV19	TRBJ1-3
TGCGCCAGCAGCCAATCCAGGGAACAGGGGTGGGGCACCGGGGAGCTGTTTTTT	CASSQSREQGWGTGELFF	TRBD1	few	TRBV4-1	TRBJ2-2
TGTGCAAGTCGCCTCACCGACAGCTCTGGAAACACCATATATTTT	CASRLTDSSGNTIYF	NA	NA	TRBV12-2	TRBJ1-3
TGTGCCAGCAGTTACTCGAGGTATCAGCCCCAGCATTTT	CASSYSRYQPQHF	NA	NA	TRBV6-6	TRBJ1-5
TGTGCCAGCACGTTGAACACTGAAGCTTTCTTT	CASTLNTEAFF	NA	NA	TRBV25-1	TRBJ1-1
TGTGCCAGCAGTACAGGGACAGTCTACACCTTC	CASSTGTVYTF	TRBD1	NA	TRBV27	TRBJ1-2
TGCACCCTAGATACAGGGATAGGCTACACCTTC	CTLDTGIGYTF	NA	NA	TRBV20-1	TRBJ1-2
TGCGCCAGCAGCTTGGACCCGGGACAGGGCTCCTACGAGCAGTACTTC	CASSLDPGQGSYEQYF	TRBD1	NA	TRBV5-1	TRBJ2-7
TGTGCCAGCAGTCTTTACAGGGAAACGTTGGGTAATGAAAAACTGTTTTTT	CASSLYRETLGNEKLFF	NA	NA	TRBV28	TRBJ1-4